The 15 T cell receptor beta chains presented below share a single source sample, sequenced in a study of response to subunit inactivated influenza vaccine. MiXCR, run by TCRdb on the RT-PCR reads, gives a single entry per CDR3 protein. Here the sample spans about 540,000 distinct CDR3 sequences, roughly 25% being singletons. The sample was also reused in another study, on T cells expressing NK-cell markers. That paper states: As the method of synthesis, 5'RACE template switching with UMIs yielded TCR beta cDNA.

This specimen was CD4+ T cells sorted from PBMCs, taken about 12 days after vaccination. All receptors derive from a man in his fifties who received an inactivated influenza vaccine.

This clonotype was observed a few times. The rearrangement links TRBV18 to TRBJ2-1, with D tentatively TRBD2 (6 bases). This CDR3 has 12 residues. Trimming took off 5 bases at V and 10 bases at J, with 12 bases between the two ends. Germline V gene sequence: CDR1 KGHSH, CDR2 LQKENI. In DNA form, the CDR3 reads TGTGCCAGCTCAATGGAGGAGGGCGAGCAGTTCTTC. Translating it yields CASSMEEGEQFF.

The rearrangement links TRBV29-1 to TRBJ2-1; D is unclear. V was trimmed by 4 bases and J by 9 bases, leaving 16 bases between them. This CDR3 spans 13 amino acids. CDR1 and CDR2 (germline): SQVTM, ANQGSEA. CDR3 DNA sequence: TGCAGCGTTGGAGACTGGCCAAACATTGAGCAGTTCTTC. It specifies CSVGDWPNIEQFF.

This clonotype occurred a few times. This chain links TRBV27 with TRBJ2-7, with TRBD1 matching over 7 bases. CDR3 length: 15 amino acids. Germline CDR1 reads MNHEY; CDR2 reads SMNVEV (reference sequence). Trimming took 1 base from V and 4 from J; bases not matched to a gene: 7. The DNA of the CDR3 is TGTGCCAGCAGTTTATTCGGGACAGTTACTTACGAGCAGTACTTC. It is translated as CASSLFGTVTYEQYF.

The V call is TRBV10-2, the J call TRBJ1-6, with D perhaps TRBD1 (5 bases). Per germline, CDR1 WSHSY and CDR2 SAAADI. V lost 3 bases and J 4 bases, leaving 10 bases between the germline ends. There are 15 residues in the CDR3. CDR3 in DNA: TGCGCCAGCAGTGAAGGGCCAGGGTATAATTCACCCCTCCACTTT. Its protein is CASSEGPGYNSPLHF.

This clonotype has just a few counts. The chain carries TRBV6-5 and TRBJ2-3; no reliable D call. CDR3 length equals 14 residues. Germline-derived CDR1 and CDR2 are MNHEY and SVGAGI. V lost 3 bases to trimming and J lost 2 bases, with 9 bases between them. The DNA for the CDR3 is TGTGCCAGCAGTTATAGTTATTTCACAGATACGCAGTATTTT. Its translation is CASSYSYFTDTQYF.

This clonotype was detected only a few times. V and J are TRBV6-2 or TRBV6-3 and TRBJ2-3; 11 bases map to TRBD2. The CDR3 is 17 residues long. Trimming removed 9 bases from V and 1 base from J; junction bases left unmatched: 12. CDR1 is MNHEY, CDR2 SVGEGT, per germline. CDR3 DNA sequence: TGTGCCAGTCCCACTGAAGGGGGACTAGCGGGCACAGATACGCAGTATTTT. This encodes CASPTEGGLAGTDTQYF.

V is TRBV12-3 or TRBV12-4 and J is TRBJ2-1; D unclear. CDR3 length equals 12 residues. V was clipped by 2 bases and J by 9 bases, with 8 bases between them. CDR3 residues: CASSLRRREQFF. The CDR3 DNA reads TGTGCCAGCAGTTTAAGGCGTCGTGAGCAGTTCTTC.

At least ten counts were recorded for this clonotype. The chain joins TRBV5-1 to TRBJ2-5, with D maybe TRBD1 (5 bases). With 1 base removed from V and 5 bases from J, the gap between germline ends came to 12 bases. The CDR3 runs to 14 residues. CDR1 and CDR2 from the germline V gene are SGHRS and YFSETQ. CDR3 loop: CASSLPGSEETQYF. In nucleotides, the CDR3 is TGCGCCAGCAGCTTGCCAGGGTCAGAGGAGACCCAGTACTTC.

A note on this clonotype: A much larger clone differs by one base, so this may be a read error. The V call is TRBV5-1, the J call TRBJ2-1; tentatively, D is TRBD2 (6 bases). Germline CDR1 reads SGHRS; CDR2 reads YFSETQ. V was shortened by 0 bases and J by 0 bases, with 7 bases between the two germline ends. CDR3 length: 15 residues. As DNA, the CDR3 is TGCGCCAGCAGCTTGGGGGAGGTCTCCTACAATGAGCAGTTCTTC. This translates into CASSLGEVSYNEQFF.

V usage is TRBV10-2 and J usage is TRBJ2-7; no clear D gene. CDR3 length equals 14 residues. Germline V gene data show CDR1 as WSHSY and CDR2 as SAAADI. V dropped 6 bases and J dropped 1 base, with 13 bases sitting between them. CDR3 loop: CASRTRTGSYEQYF. Here the CDR3 DNA reads TGCGCCAGCAGGACGAGGACGGGTTCCTACGAGCAGTACTTC.

This clonotype was observed a few times. The chain employs TRBV12-3 or TRBV12-4 and TRBJ2-7; 7 bases agree with TRBD2. With 3 bases clipped from V and 6 bases from J, the junction kept 5 bases outside the gene matches. The CDR3 totals 13 residues. The chain's CDR3 is CASSFRTRREQYF. CDR3 DNA: TGTGCCAGCAGTTTTAGGACTAGACGCGAGCAGTACTTC.

The chain uses TRBV7-9 and TRBJ2-1; 12 bases are shared with TRBD2. Germline trimming cut 6 bases from V and 11 bases from J; bases unmatched to any gene: 11. Germline CDR1 and CDR2: SEHNR and FQNEAQ (reference sequence). There are 15 residues in the CDR3. The CDR3 loop is CASSLLAGGTTKQFF. DNA for the CDR3: TGTGCCAGCAGTTTACTAGCGGGGGGTACTACCAAGCAGTTCTTC.

This clonotype was seen many times. The chain carries TRBV5-1 and TRBJ2-7; TRBD2 matches 8 bases. The CDR3 contains 15 residues. V dropped 1 base and J dropped 2; count of bases not matched to a gene: 5. Germline V gene lookup returns CDR1 SGHRS and CDR2 YFSETQ. CDR3 region: CASSLNSGGTYEQYF. The CDR3 coding sequence is TGCGCCAGCAGCTTGAACAGCGGGGGAACCTACGAGCAGTACTTC.

The table lists this clonotype with a few counts. This rearrangement joins TRBV7-8 to TRBJ2-7, with a tentative D call TRBD2 (6 bases). The germline CDR1 and CDR2 sequences are SGHVS and FQNEAQ. V dropped 5 bases and J dropped 2 bases, with 19 bases sitting between them. The CDR3 is 16 residues long. In DNA, the CDR3 is TGTGCCAGCAGCCTCATGTCTGGGACGGGAGCCTACGAGCAGTACTTC. This gives the protein CASSLMSGTGAYEQYF.

The rearrangement links TRBV7-2 to TRBJ2-2, with 11 positions matching TRBD2. This CDR3 spans 20 amino acids. The trim removed 0 bases at V and 1 base at J, leaving 10 bases unmatched. Germline V lookup: CDR1 SGHTA, CDR2 FQGNSA. CDR3 DNA sequence: TGTGCCAGCAGCTTAGCGAGGCTAGCGGGAGGACGTGGGAACACCGGGGAGCTGTTTTTT. As protein: CASSLARLAGGRGNTGELFF.